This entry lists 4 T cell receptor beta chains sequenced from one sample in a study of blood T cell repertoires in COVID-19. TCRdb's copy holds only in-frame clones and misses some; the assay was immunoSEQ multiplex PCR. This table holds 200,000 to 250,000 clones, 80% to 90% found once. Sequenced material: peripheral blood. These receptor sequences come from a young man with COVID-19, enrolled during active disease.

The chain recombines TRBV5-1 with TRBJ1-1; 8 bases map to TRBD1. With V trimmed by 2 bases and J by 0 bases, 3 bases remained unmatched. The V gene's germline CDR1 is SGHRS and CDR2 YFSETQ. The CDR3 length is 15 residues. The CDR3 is CASSFAGGMNTEAFF. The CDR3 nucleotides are TGCGCCAGCAGCTTCGCAGGGGGCATGAACACTGAAGCTTTCTTT.

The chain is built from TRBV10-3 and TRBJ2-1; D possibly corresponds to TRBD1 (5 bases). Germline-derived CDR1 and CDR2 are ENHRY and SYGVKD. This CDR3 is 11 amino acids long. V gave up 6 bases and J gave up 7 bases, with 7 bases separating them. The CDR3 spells CAISSGNEQFF. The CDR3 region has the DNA TGTGCCATCAGCTCAGGGAATGAGCAGTTCTTC.

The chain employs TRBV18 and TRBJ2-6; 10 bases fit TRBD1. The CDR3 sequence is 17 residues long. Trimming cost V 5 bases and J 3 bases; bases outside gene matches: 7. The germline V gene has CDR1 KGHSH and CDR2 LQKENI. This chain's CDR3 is CASSTRQGAGGANVLTF. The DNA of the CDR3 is TGTGCCAGCTCAACTCGACAGGGGGCGGGTGGGGCCAACGTCCTGACTTTC.

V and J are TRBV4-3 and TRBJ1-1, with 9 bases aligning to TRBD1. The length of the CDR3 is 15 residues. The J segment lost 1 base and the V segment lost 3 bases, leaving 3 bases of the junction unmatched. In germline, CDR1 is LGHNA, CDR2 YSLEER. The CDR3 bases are TGCGCCAGCAGCCATCAGGGACAGGGGAACACTGAAGCTTTCTTT. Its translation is CASSHQGQGNTEAFF.